The next 26 T cell receptor beta chains were all read from a single sample in a study of control samples from healthy donors and cancer patients. The table came from immunoSEQ multiplex PCR; TCRdb's copy has only in-frame clones and leaves some out. This table holds 170,000 or so clones, 75% to 95% found once. Sequenced sample: blood. The receptors stem from a woman between 35 and 50 years old in good health.

The chain joins TRBV25-1 to TRBJ1-6; D perhaps matches TRBD1 (5 bases). Germline V gene sequence: CDR1 MGHDK, CDR2 SYGVNS. The V gene lost 4 bases and the J gene lost 7 bases, with 11 bases spanning the gap. The CDR3 extends over 14 amino acids. The CDR3 protein is CASSGTGENSPLHF. CDR3 DNA sequence: TGTGCCAGCAGTGGAACAGGCGAAAATTCACCCCTCCACTTT.

This sequence joins TRBV7-8 and TRBJ2-3; TRBD2 aligns across 7 bases. CDR1 and CDR2 (germline): SGHVS, FQNEAQ. V gave up 3 bases and J gave up 2 bases; unmatched junction bases: 8. The CDR3 runs to 16 residues. CDR3 residues: CASSFLAAYVTDTQYF. Here the CDR3 DNA reads TGTGCCAGCAGCTTCCTAGCGGCTTATGTCACAGATACGCAGTATTTT.

The rearrangement uses TRBV20-1 and TRBJ1-1, with 7 bases lining up with TRBD1. The ends lost 6 bases at V and 0 bases at J; junction bases unmatched: 10. Germline V gene sequence: CDR1 DFQATT, CDR2 SNEGSKA (reference sequence). The length of the CDR3 is 15 residues. CDR3 nucleotide sequence: TGCAGTGCCAGTTGGGGGACAGCATTGAACACTGAAGCTTTCTTT. Amino acids: CSASWGTALNTEAFF.

The rearrangement links TRBV18 to TRBJ2-1; 8 bases agree with TRBD1. V lost 4 bases and J lost 0; bases outside the gene matches: 2. Germline CDR1 and CDR2: KGHSH and LQKENI. This CDR3 is built from 15 residues. CDR3 in amino acids: CASSQGTGSYNEQFF. DNA for the CDR3: TGTGCCAGCTCACAGGGGACAGGCTCCTACAATGAGCAGTTCTTC.

The gene calls are TRBV7-2 and TRBJ2-3; D gene unclear. In germline, CDR1 is SGHTA, CDR2 FQGNSA. This CDR3 comprises 14 residues. Trimming pared 5 bases from V and 7 bases from J, leaving 16 bases between. Written as DNA, the CDR3 is TGTGCCAGCAGCCCTTGGGTGCGAACATATACGCAGTATTTT. Residues: CASSPWVRTYTQYF.

The chain combines TRBV5-1 with TRBJ1-6, with D possibly matching TRBD1 (5 bases). The germline V gene encodes CDR1 SGHRS and CDR2 YFSETQ. Trimming removed 1 base from V and 7 bases from J, with 21 bases in between. This CDR3 has 18 amino acids. CDR3 nucleotides: TGCGCCAGCAGCTTGTTTGAGAGGGACCCGTCGGGGAATTCACCCCTCCACTTT. Translated, it gives CASSLFERDPSGNSPLHF.

The rearrangement uses TRBV10-3 and TRBJ1-2; possibly TRBD1 for D (6 bases). This CDR3 has 14 amino acids. V dropped 6 bases and J dropped 3 bases, with 14 bases sitting between them. CDR1 ENHRY and CDR2 SYGVKD come from the germline V gene. The CDR3: CAIRRNAGDYGYTF. In nucleotides, the CDR3 is TGTGCCATCAGACGGAACGCAGGGGACTATGGCTACACCTTC.

The chain couples TRBV11-2 to TRBJ1-2; no firm D call. The CDR3 runs to 12 residues. V lost 10 bases and J lost 7, with 16 bases in between. The V gene's germline CDR1 is SGHAT and CDR2 FQNNGV. The CDR3 here is CATPDPLRGYTF. In nucleotides, the CDR3 is TGTGCCACCCCGGACCCACTCCGTGGCTACACCTTC.

The rearrangement joins TRBV5-1 to TRBJ2-7, with a possible D match to TRBD1 (5 bases). V gave up 5 bases and J gave up 1 base, with 10 bases separating them. The CDR3 length is 13 residues. The V gene's germline CDR1 is SGHRS and CDR2 YFSETQ. The CDR3 spells CASRAPGSYEQYF. The CDR3, as DNA: TGCGCCAGCAGAGCCCCAGGGTCCTACGAGCAGTACTTC. Together with reference TRBV5-1 and TRBJ2-7, the CDR3 gives the full variable domain: KAGVTQTPRYLIKTRGQQVTLSCSPISGHRSVSWYQQTPGQGLQFLFEYFSETQRNKGNFPGRFSGRQFSNSRSEMNVSTLELGDSALYLCASRAPGSYEQYFGPGTRLTVT.

The rearrangement uses TRBV5-5 and TRBJ1-1; no definite D call. The V gene lost 2 bases and the J gene lost 1 base, with 9 bases spanning the gap. Germline V CDR1 and CDR2: SGHKS, YYEKEE (reference sequence). This CDR3 region has 14 residues. The CDR3 spells CASSLLLGNTEAFF. The DNA of the CDR3 is TGTGCCAGCAGCTTACTCCTGGGGAACACTGAAGCTTTCTTT.

This chain links TRBV6-6 with TRBJ1-2, with TRBD1 matching 8 bases. The CDR3 extends over 14 amino acids. The germline gives CDR1 MNHNY, CDR2 SVGAGI (reference sequence). The junction had 4 bases not matched to a gene; V was cut back by 5 bases and J by 2 bases. CDR3 DNA sequence: TGTGCCAGCAGTCGACAGGGGACAAACTATGGCTACACCTTC. It codes for CASSRQGTNYGYTF.

The V and J genes are TRBV18 and TRBJ1-4; TRBD1 matches 7 bases. CDR1 is KGHSH and CDR2 is LQKENI in the germline V gene. The CDR3 loop spans 14 amino acids. The V gene end was trimmed by 2 bases and the J gene end by 6 bases; junction bases not matched to a gene: 3. CDR3 DNA: TGTGCCAGCTCACCATTCGACAGGGATGAAAAACTGTTTTTT. Residues: CASSPFDRDEKLFF.

The sample holds one count of this clone. The chain links TRBV5-1 to TRBJ1-2, with D maybe TRBD1 (5 bases). Trimming stripped 4 bases from V and 3 bases from J, with 19 bases between. CDR1 SGHRS and CDR2 YFSETQ come from the germline V gene. The CDR3 has 16 amino acids. CDR3 residues: CASSPLGRGTHYGYTF. CDR3 sequence (DNA): TGCGCCAGCAGCCCCCTAGGGAGAGGGACTCACTATGGCTACACCTTC.

CDR3 sequence reads: CASKDDYNEKLFF. The CDR3, as DNA: TGTGCCAGCAAAGACGACTATAATGAAAAACTGTTTTTT. The V and J genes are TRBV6-1 and TRBJ1-4, with D unresolved. CDR3 length: 13 amino acids. Germline V gene lookup returns CDR1 MNHNS and CDR2 SASEGT. Trimming cost V 7 bases and J 4 bases, with 10 bases left between them.

The rearrangement joins TRBV5-1 to TRBJ2-1; 11 positions agree with TRBD2. Germline V gives CDR1 SGHRS, CDR2 YFSETQ. The CDR3 has 16 amino acids. J gave up 3 bases and V 5 bases, and 7 bases lay outside the gene matches. DNA of the CDR3: TGCGCCAGCAGGGACCTTAGCGGGGGGGACTACAATGAGCAGTTCTTC. The encoded protein is CASRDLSGGDYNEQFF.

This chain joins TRBV7-9 and TRBJ2-3; D not certain. V lost 1 base, J lost 6 bases, and 5 bases lay in between. Germline V gives CDR1 SEHNR, CDR2 FQNEAQ (reference sequence). The CDR3 has 12 residues. This CDR3 is CASSLVSDTQYF. In DNA form, the CDR3 reads TGTGCCAGCAGCTTAGTATCGGATACGCAGTATTTT.

This clone came up once. The chain employs TRBV29-1 and TRBJ1-2; D is uncertain. Trimming cost V 0 bases and J 4 bases, with 9 bases left between them. The CDR3 extends over 13 amino acids. Germline lookup yields CDR1 SQVTM and CDR2 ANQGSEA. CDR3 amino acids: CSVEDQAGYGYTF. The CDR3 nucleotides read TGCAGCGTTGAAGATCAAGCCGGCTATGGCTACACCTTC.

The gene calls are TRBV27 and TRBJ1-2; D uncertain. Germline V gene lookup returns CDR1 MNHEY and CDR2 SMNVEV (reference sequence). The CDR3 length is 12 residues. The ends were cut back, 9 bases at V and 0 bases at J, with 8 bases in the middle. CDR3 coding DNA: TGTGCCAGTAGGCAAGCTAACTATGGCTACACCTTC. It yields the protein CASRQANYGYTF.

CDR3 nucleotide sequence: TGTGCCAGCAGCCAAGGTGCGCAGTTCTATGGCTACACCTTC. Protein sequence: CASSQGAQFYGYTF. This sequence joins TRBV14 and TRBJ1-2; no reliable D call. V was cut by 1 base and J by 4 bases, with 10 bases left in between. Germline V gene lookup returns CDR1 SGHDN and CDR2 FVKESK. CDR3 size: 14 residues.

The V gene is TRBV9, the J gene TRBJ2-5, with TRBD1 matching 9 bases. Looked up from germline, CDR1 is SGDLS and CDR2 is YYNGEE. This CDR3 is 15 amino acids long. Unmatched junction bases numbered 6, after V lost 4 bases and J lost 2 bases. The CDR3 DNA is TGTGCCAGCAGCTCCTGGACAGGGGATCAAGAGACCCAGTACTTC. Translation gives CASSSWTGDQETQYF. The full variable domain, in which reference TRBV9 and TRBJ2-5 provide the parts outside the CDR3, is DSGVTQTPKHLITATGQRVTLRCSPRSGDLSVYWYQQSLDQGLQFLIQYYNGEERAKGNILERFSAQQFPDLHSELNLSSLELGDSALYFCASSSWTGDQETQYFGPGTRLLVL.

This clone showed up just once. This chain connects TRBV28 to TRBJ2-3; no reliable D call. The V end lost 1 base, the J end lost 6 bases, and 11 bases lay between the germline ends. This CDR3 contains 14 residues. Germline CDR1 reads MDHEN; CDR2 reads SYDVKM. CDR3 loop: CASSLFGSADTQYF. The CDR3 DNA reads as TGTGCCAGCAGTTTATTTGGATCGGCGGATACGCAGTATTTT.

The V and J genes are TRBV5-8 and TRBJ1-5; 8 nucleotides agree with TRBD1. With 4 bases clipped from V and 0 bases from J, the junction kept 3 bases outside the gene matches. The CDR3 is 15 amino acids. Germline loops: CDR1 SGHTS, CDR2 YDEGEE. The CDR3 nucleotides are TGTGCCAGCAGCCACAGGGGGTATAGCAATCAGCCCCAGCATTTT. Its protein product is CASSHRGYSNQPQHF.

The rearrangement links TRBV6-5 to TRBJ1-2; D not certain. Trimming left V 6 bases short and J 0 bases short, with 8 bases between. The CDR3 contains 13 residues. From germline, CDR1 is MNHEY and CDR2 SVGAGI. The CDR3 coding sequence is TGTGCCAGCAGGAACCTAGCTAACTATGGCTACACCTTC. Translated: CASRNLANYGYTF.

The V call is TRBV19, the J call TRBJ1-5; no clear D gene. In germline, CDR1 is LNHDA, CDR2 SQIVND (reference sequence). The CDR3 runs to 15 residues. Trimming took off 3 bases at V and 3 bases at J, with 12 bases between the two ends. The CDR3 region is CASSIWSVNNQPQHF. For the CDR3, the DNA is TGTGCCAGTAGTATCTGGAGTGTGAACAATCAGCCCCAGCATTTT.

The chain recombines TRBV4-1 with TRBJ2-7; possible D gene TRBD1, 6 bases. Germline-derived CDR1 and CDR2 are MGHRA and YSYEKL. V dropped 1 base and J dropped 3 bases, with 13 bases sitting between them. CDR3 size: 15 residues. The CDR3 region has the DNA TGCGCCAGCAGCCAAGTTGCCAGGGGCGACTACGAGCAGTACTTC. Translation: CASSQVARGDYEQYF.

This chain links TRBV28 with TRBJ1-6; no clear D gene. Germline V lookup: CDR1 MDHEN, CDR2 SYDVKM. Trimming pared 5 bases from V and 7 bases from J, leaving 18 bases between. The CDR3 covers 16 residues. CDR3: CASSKPREGPNSPLHF. The CDR3 DNA is TGTGCCAGCAGTAAACCCCGGGAAGGCCCAAATTCACCCCTCCACTTT.